This TCR beta chain was captured by sequencing in a study of tumor and adjacent non-tumor tissue in lung cancer. Overall study context: Stage I to III disease affected about nine men and 5 women aged roughly 31 to 76. Samples averaged roughly 4.2 million productive TCRbeta reads each.

At least ten counts were recorded for this clonotype. What it recognizes is unknown. Three rounds of nested PCR, following a modified ARM-PCR protocol, produced the TCRbeta library. Each CDR3 protein is one row after TCRdb ran MiXCR on the multiplex PCR reads. The repertoire consists of 200,000 to 250,000 distinct CDR3 sequences, with approximately 74% occurring once and the leading ten covering less than 25%. General study findings and limits: Tumor repertoires had a smaller top 100 clone share than normal lung. Patients with more diverse tumor TCRs had worse survival.

The template was RNA from unsorted bulk tissue. Sequencing input: lung tumor tissue. The origin of this receptor is a man aged 60 to 69 with non-small cell lung cancer.

The CDR3 bases are TGCAGTGCTAGAGGGGACCGGGCCGACAATCAGCCCCAGCATTTT. It is translated as CSARGDRADNQPQHF. The V and J genes are TRBV20-1 and TRBJ1-5; D may be TRBD1 (5 bases). The germline V gene has CDR1 DFQATT and CDR2 SNEGSKA (reference sequence). Trimming cost V 1 base and J 3 bases, with 13 bases left between them. The length of the CDR3 is 15 residues.